Below, 32 T cell receptor beta chains from the same sample are listed, as sequenced in a study of blood T cell repertoires in COVID-19. The protocol was immunoSEQ multiplex PCR, while the TCRdb copy is restricted to in-frame clones and leaves out a portion. Found here are around 330,000 clones, over 80% of them singletons; the top ten hold approximately 9%. Sequencing was performed on PBMCs or T cells enriched from blood (not recorded which). Receptors originate from a woman aged 18-30 years who had recovered from COVID-19.

This clone was seen a handful of times. The rearrangement uses TRBV7-9 and TRBJ1-5; D is perhaps TRBD1 (5 bases). Trimming pared 1 base from V and 5 bases from J, leaving 12 bases between. CDR1 and CDR2 from the germline V gene are SEHNR and FQNEAQ (reference sequence). The CDR3 loop spans 15 amino acids. The DNA for the CDR3 is TGTGCCAGCAGCTTAGGGGGCAGGGTGGATCAGCCCCAGCATTTT. Translated: CASSLGGRVDQPQHF.

The V gene is TRBV5-4, the J gene TRBJ2-1; 8 positions agree with TRBD1. Germline values: CDR1 SGHNT, CDR2 YYREEE (reference sequence). V was clipped by 4 bases and J by 5 bases; unmatched bases: 11. This CDR3 is built from 16 residues. The CDR3 loop reads CASSLPGTGVNNEQFF. The CDR3 DNA reads as TGTGCCAGCAGCCTACCCGGGACAGGCGTTAACAATGAGCAGTTCTTC.

The chain employs TRBV7-3 and TRBJ2-1; 12 bases match TRBD2. J lost 7 bases, V lost 5 bases, and 9 bases had no gene match. The CDR3 contains 16 residues. CDR1 and CDR2 from the germline V gene are SGHTA and FQGTGA. CDR3 loop: CASSRLAGALGNEQFF. The CDR3 region has the DNA TGTGCCAGCAGCCGACTAGCGGGGGCGTTGGGGAATGAGCAGTTCTTC. The entire variable domain, with the rest obtained from reference TRBV7-3 and TRBJ2-1, is as follows: GAGVSQTPSNKVTEKGKYVELRCDPISGHTALYWYRQSLGQGPEFLIYFQGTGAADDSGLPNDRFFAVRPEGSVSTLKIQRTERGDSAVYLCASSRLAGALGNEQFFGPGTRLTVL.

The genes are TRBV2 and TRBJ1-1; D not resolved. Germline V lookup: CDR1 SNHLY, CDR2 FYNNEI. V was pared by 4 bases and J by 8 bases, with 14 bases between. The CDR3 sequence is 13 residues long. The CDR3 spells CASSASNGYEAFF. CDR3 bases: TGTGCCAGCAGTGCCTCGAACGGTTACGAAGCTTTCTTT.

The rearrangement links TRBV11-2 to TRBJ2-3; perhaps TRBD2 as D (6 bases). The CDR3 extends over 15 amino acids. The V gene lost 1 base and the J gene lost 5 bases, with 13 bases spanning the gap. Per germline, CDR1 SGHAT and CDR2 FQNNGV. Here the CDR3 reads CASSLGAGRIDTQYF. CDR3 sequence (DNA): TGTGCCAGCAGCTTAGGGGCGGGGAGGATAGATACGCAGTATTTT.

The chain links TRBV4-3 to TRBJ1-4; tentatively, D is TRBD1 (5 bases). The CDR3 covers 16 residues. Germline CDR1 reads LGHNA; CDR2 reads YSLEER. Deletions cut 0 bases from V and 7 bases from J, with 15 bases between. The CDR3 nucleotides read TGCGCCAGCAGCCAAGAGAGTCAGGGTTCCTTTGAAAAACTGTTTTTT. It codes for CASSQESQGSFEKLFF.

V usage is TRBV27 and J usage is TRBJ1-1, with TRBD1 identical over 11 bases. The CDR3 runs 16 residues. Germline V gene lookup returns CDR1 MNHEY and CDR2 SMNVEV (reference sequence). Trimming removed 8 bases from V and 1 base from J; junction bases left unmatched: 9. CDR3 nucleotide sequence: TGTGCCAGCCGTGACCGGGACAGGGGGGGGAACACTGAAGCTTTCTTT. The encoded protein is CASRDRDRGGNTEAFF.

The chain carries TRBV4-1 and TRBJ1-1; D is undetermined. CDR1 and CDR2 (germline): MGHRA, YSYEKL. V dropped 3 bases and J dropped 0 bases, with 14 bases sitting between them. The CDR3 consists of 16 residues. The CDR3 protein is CASSHNPRAMNTEAFF. The CDR3 DNA follows: TGCGCCAGCAGCCATAATCCCCGAGCCATGAACACTGAAGCTTTCTTT.

The table lists this clone with a count of one. The CDR3 DNA reads TGTGCCGCAACAGGGGTTAACGCGAACACTGAAGCTTTCTTT. Encoded protein: CAATGVNANTEAFF. This chain joins TRBV10-3 and TRBJ1-1; TRBD1 agrees at 7 bases. The germline V gene has CDR1 ENHRY and CDR2 SYGVKD. The CDR3 is 14 residues long. V was clipped by 11 bases and J by 1 base; unmatched bases: 10.

This clone was counted a few times. For the CDR3, the DNA is TGTGCCAGCAGCGCAACCCTTAGCACTAGCGGGATCTACGAGCAGTACTTC. The encoded protein is CASSATLSTSGIYEQYF. The chain couples TRBV9 to TRBJ2-7; TRBD2 matches 10 bases. Losses at the gene ends were 3 bases for V and 3 bases for J; bases not matched to a gene: 12. This CDR3 region has 17 residues. Germline CDR1 SGDLS, CDR2 YYNGEE.

CDR3: CASSLAGDNNEQFF. The CDR3 DNA reads TGCGCCAGCAGCTTGGCTGGGGACAACAATGAGCAGTTCTTC. The rearrangement uses TRBV5-1 and TRBJ2-1, with a tentative D call TRBD1 (6 bases). From germline, CDR1 is SGHRS and CDR2 YFSETQ. This CDR3 is 14 amino acids long. V lost 0 bases and J 5 bases, leaving 9 bases between the germline ends.

This chain connects TRBV28 to TRBJ1-1, with D possibly TRBD1 on 6 matching bases. Between the trimmed V and J ends, which lost 6 bases and 3 bases, there was a span of 11 bases. The CDR3 spans 13 residues. Germline lookup yields CDR1 MDHEN and CDR2 SYDVKM. CDR3 sequence (DNA): TGTGCCAGCAGCAACACAGGGTACACTGAAGCTTTCTTT. As protein: CASSNTGYTEAFF.

This clone is a singleton in its sample. This chain uses TRBV4-3 with TRBJ1-1; 7 bases agree with TRBD1. Germline V CDR1 and CDR2: LGHNA, YSLEER. J gave up 3 bases and V 0 bases, and 4 bases lay outside the gene matches. This CDR3 has 15 amino acids. CDR3 loop: CASSQETGWYTEAFF. As DNA, the CDR3 is TGCGCCAGCAGCCAAGAGACAGGGTGGTACACTGAAGCTTTCTTT.

V and J are TRBV5-1 and TRBJ2-1; TRBD2 matches at 7 bases. The CDR3 totals 14 residues. The V segment lost 0 bases and the J segment 6 bases; nucleotides outside the gene matches: 3. CDR1 is SGHRS and CDR2 is YFSETQ in the germline V gene. The CDR3 sequence is CASSLVGTTNEQFF. The CDR3 coding sequence is TGCGCCAGCAGCTTGGTGGGGACTACCAATGAGCAGTTCTTC.

V usage is TRBV7-6 and J usage is TRBJ1-6; D may be TRBD1 (5 bases). The CDR3 contains 19 residues. From germline, CDR1 is SGHVS and CDR2 FNYEAQ. Trimming shortened V by 2 bases and J by 5 bases, and 22 bases separated the two germline ends. CDR3 coding DNA: TGTGCCAGCAGCTTAAGCTGGGGGAGGGGCCGGTTGGATAATTCACCCCTCCACTTT. This translates into CASSLSWGRGRLDNSPLHF. The full variable domain, rest sourced from reference TRBV7-6 and TRBJ1-6, is GAGVSQSPRYKVTKRGQDVALRCDPISGHVSLYWYRQALGQGPEFLTYFNYEAQQDKSGLPNDRFSAERPEGSISTLTIQRTEQRDSAMYRCASSLSWGRGRLDNSPLHFGNGTRLTVT.

The J gene is TRBJ2-7, the V gene TRBV7-2; 9 bases are a match to TRBD2. Losses at the gene ends were 5 bases for V and 3 bases for J; bases not matched to a gene: 8. The length of the CDR3 is 15 residues. CDR1 is SGHTA, CDR2 FQGNSA, per germline. CDR3 bases: TGTGCCAGCAGCGAGGGGGCGGGAGGGGACTACGAGCAGTACTTC. Translation: CASSEGAGGDYEQYF.

This chain connects TRBV9 to TRBJ2-1; 7 nucleotides match TRBD2. Germline trimming cut 3 bases from V and 4 bases from J; bases unmatched to any gene: 13. Germline CDR1 reads SGDLS; CDR2 reads YYNGEE. CDR3 length: 17 residues. DNA for the CDR3: TGTGCCAGCAGCGCCCCCCCCGGGACTACGAAGTACAATGAGCAGTTCTTC. It codes for CASSAPPGTTKYNEQFF.

The chain uses TRBV7-3 and TRBJ2-1, with 7 bases matching TRBD2. Trimming removed 2 bases from V and 3 bases from J; junction bases left unmatched: 1. Germline V CDR1 and CDR2: SGHTA, FQGTGA. This CDR3 spans 14 amino acids. CDR3: CASSLAGDYNEQFF. The CDR3 region has the DNA TGTGCCAGCAGCTTAGCGGGAGACTACAATGAGCAGTTCTTC.

The chain carries TRBV7-2 and TRBJ1-4; TRBD1 aligns across 9 bases. V dropped 4 bases and J dropped 7; count of bases not matched to a gene: 13. Germline CDR1 SGHTA, CDR2 FQGNSA. The CDR3 length is 17 residues. CDR3: CASSSRYRGPSGEKLFF. The DNA of the CDR3 is TGTGCCAGCAGCTCTAGGTACAGGGGGCCTTCTGGTGAAAAACTGTTTTTT.

This clone occurred once. V is TRBV5-1 and J is TRBJ2-7, with 8 bases matching TRBD2. Germline-derived CDR1 and CDR2 are SGHRS and YFSETQ. V trimming: 4 bases; J trimming: 1 base; junction bases outside the gene matches: 1. The CDR3 is 13 residues long. The CDR3 DNA reads TGCGCCAGCAGCGGCGGGGGGTCCTACGAGCAGTACTTC. Protein product: CASSGGGSYEQYF.

The chain joins TRBV7-9 to TRBJ2-3, with 7 bases fitting TRBD1. This CDR3 has 15 amino acids. The J segment lost 5 bases and the V segment lost 6 bases, leaving 11 bases of the junction unmatched. The germline V gene encodes CDR1 SEHNR and CDR2 FQNEAQ (reference sequence). The CDR3 DNA sequence: TGTGCCAGCAGTCGACCCGGGACAGTGCTAGATACGCAGTATTTT. Translated, it gives CASSRPGTVLDTQYF.

This chain links TRBV5-1 with TRBJ1-1; a possible D gene is TRBD1 (5 bases). The CDR3 is made up of 16 amino acids. V lost 4 bases to trimming and J lost 8 bases, with 24 bases between them. Per the germline V gene, CDR1 is SGHRS and CDR2 is YFSETQ. CDR3 in amino acids: CASSRAGGGLLREAFF. CDR3 nucleotides: TGCGCCAGCAGCCGGGCGGGCGGGGGATTACTGCGCGAAGCTTTCTTT.

This clone showed up just a few times. V usage is TRBV5-5 and J usage is TRBJ2-7; D unresolved. Germline CDR1 SGHKS, CDR2 YYEKEE (reference sequence). There are 12 residues in the CDR3. V lost 0 bases to trimming and J lost 12 bases, with 13 bases between them. The CDR3 coding sequence is TGTGCCAGCAGCTTGGAGCGACCCGGCGGGTACTTC. Protein sequence: CASSLERPGGYF.

This chain connects TRBV7-2 to TRBJ1-3, with 8 bases lining up with TRBD1. V lost 0 bases and J lost 8; bases outside the gene matches: 6. Germline lookup yields CDR1 SGHTA and CDR2 FQGNSA. The length of the CDR3 is 15 residues. The CDR3 DNA is TGTGCCAGCAGCTTAGCGACAGGGGTTGTGGACACCATATATTTT. Translation: CASSLATGVVDTIYF.

To note about this clone: Sequence at one end of the junction differs from germline and may be a read error. The chain employs TRBV28 and TRBJ2-7; TRBD1 is a possible D gene (7 bases). The CDR3 extends over 13 amino acids. Germline V gives CDR1 MDHEN, CDR2 SYDVKM. The CDR3 protein is CASSLDRTGGRRF. CDR3 coding DNA: TGTGCCAGCAGTTTGGACAGGACCGGGGGAAGACGCTTC. The variable domain in full, with the rest retrieved from reference TRBV28 and TRBJ2-7, is DVKVTQSSRYLVKRTGEKVFLECVQDMDHENMFWYRQDPGLGLRLIYFSYDVKMKEKGDIPEGYSVSREKKERFSLILESASTNQTSMYLCASSLDRTGGRRFGPGTRLTVT.

The chain is built from TRBV10-1 and TRBJ1-2; TRBD1 matches at 7 bases. This CDR3 is 17 amino acids long. Losses at the gene ends were 5 bases for V and 0 bases for J; bases not matched to a gene: 12. Germline assignment: CDR1 WNHNN and CDR2 SYGVQD (reference sequence). The DNA of the CDR3 is TGCGCCAGCAGTAATGGCCGGGACAGCTCTTCTAACTATGGCTACACCTTC. It encodes CASSNGRDSSSNYGYTF.

The rearrangement uses TRBV5-1 and TRBJ1-4; D might be TRBD1 (5 bases). The germline V gene has CDR1 SGHRS and CDR2 YFSETQ. V was shortened by 4 bases and J by 6 bases, with 16 bases between the two germline ends. The CDR3 runs to 15 residues. As DNA, the CDR3 is TGCGCCAGCAGCGCGGGTGGGGGGGTCGATGAAAAACTGTTTTTT. As protein: CASSAGGGVDEKLFF.

The rearrangement uses TRBV30 and TRBJ1-5; D not certain. Germline loops: CDR1 GTSNPN, CDR2 SVGIG (reference sequence). The CDR3 is made up of 13 amino acids. V lost 3 bases and J lost 3, with 9 bases in between. The CDR3 loop reads CAWSQGDNQPQHF. In nucleotides, the CDR3 is TGTGCCTGGAGCCAAGGAGACAATCAGCCCCAGCATTTT.

The chain uses TRBV28 and TRBJ2-7; 10 bases match TRBD1. The CDR3 has 15 amino acids. The V gene end was trimmed by 3 bases and the J gene end by 2 bases; junction bases not matched to a gene: 4. CDR1 and CDR2 from the germline V gene are MDHEN and SYDVKM. The CDR3 DNA sequence: TGTGCCAGCAGTTTGGGGGGACAGGGGCCCTACGAGCAGTACTTC. Its translation: CASSLGGQGPYEQYF.

The chain combines TRBV28 with TRBJ1-2; D not resolved. V lost 3 bases and J 3 bases, leaving 14 bases between the germline ends. The CDR3 runs to 15 residues. The germline V gene has CDR1 MDHEN and CDR2 SYDVKM. The CDR3 here is CASSLLERSYYGYTF. CDR3 in DNA: TGTGCCAGCAGTTTGTTAGAGCGAAGCTACTATGGCTACACCTTC.

The rearrangement joins TRBV11-2 to TRBJ2-6; maybe TRBD1 (6 bases). With 5 bases removed from V and 4 bases from J, the gap between germline ends came to 15 bases. Per the germline V gene, CDR1 is SGHAT and CDR2 is FQNNGV. The CDR3 has 16 amino acids. The CDR3 sequence is CASSPLQGRGANVLTF. CDR3 sequence (DNA): TGTGCCAGCAGCCCCCTCCAGGGGCGCGGGGCCAACGTCCTGACTTTC.

This sequence joins TRBV28 and TRBJ2-7; 7 nucleotides match TRBD1. The junction had 15 bases not matched to a gene; V was cut back by 7 bases and J by 3 bases. This CDR3 has 16 residues. The germline V gene has CDR1 MDHEN and CDR2 SYDVKM. The CDR3 protein is CASTDRKGTAFYEQYF. The CDR3 nucleotides are TGTGCCAGCACCGACAGAAAAGGGACAGCGTTCTACGAGCAGTACTTC.